The sequence of this T cell receptor beta chain was determined in a study of a mutant IDH1 vaccine in newly diagnosed glioma. Overall study context: Week 35 was safety follow-up visit V12; week 47 was end-of-study visit V13.

Time point specified: week 47, end of study. One vaccine dose held 300 ug of mutant IDH1 20-mer peptide and came with topical imiquimod. Patients received eight vaccinations in weeks 1, 3, 5, 7, 11, 15, 19, 23. New WHO grade 3 or 4 astrocytomas that were IDH1-mutant and ATRX-lost occurred in the donors. Measured with immunoSEQ multiplex PCR; TCRdb has only the in-frame clones, and not every one. The data contain just over 60,000 clones, 83% of them singletons. CDR3 length: 14 amino acids. Germline V gene data show CDR1 as MRHNA and CDR2 as SNTAGT. As to this clone: What it binds is not known.

This clonotype originated in a man aged 25 to 45 with glioma. The chain employs TRBV6-4 and TRBJ2-5; TRBD2 aligns across 10 bases. The J call may be in error: the DNA end matches TRBJ2-7 better. Here the sequenced sample was PBMCs, taken from a glioma patient whose treatment included an IDH1 peptide vaccine. The CDR3 DNA reads TGTGCCAGCAGTACTAGCGGGGACTCCTACGAGCAGTACTTC. Protein: CASSTSGDSYEQYF.